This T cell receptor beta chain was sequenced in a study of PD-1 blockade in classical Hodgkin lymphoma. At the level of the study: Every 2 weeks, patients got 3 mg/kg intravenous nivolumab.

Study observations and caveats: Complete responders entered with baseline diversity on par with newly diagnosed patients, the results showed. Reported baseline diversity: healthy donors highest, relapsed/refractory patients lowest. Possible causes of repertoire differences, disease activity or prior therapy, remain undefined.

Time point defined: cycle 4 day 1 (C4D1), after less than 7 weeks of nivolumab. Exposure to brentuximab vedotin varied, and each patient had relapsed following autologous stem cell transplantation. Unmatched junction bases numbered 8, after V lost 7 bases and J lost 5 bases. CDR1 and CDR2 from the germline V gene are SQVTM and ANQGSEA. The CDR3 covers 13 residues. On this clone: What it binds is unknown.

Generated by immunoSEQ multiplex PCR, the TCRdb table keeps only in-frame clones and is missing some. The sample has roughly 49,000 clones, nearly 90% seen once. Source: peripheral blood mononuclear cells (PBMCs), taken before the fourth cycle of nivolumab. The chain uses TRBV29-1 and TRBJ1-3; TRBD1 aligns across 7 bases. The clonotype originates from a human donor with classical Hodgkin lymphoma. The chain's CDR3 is CSASEGARNTIYF. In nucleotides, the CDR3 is TGCAGCGCGTCGGAGGGGGCGAGAAACACCATATATTTT.